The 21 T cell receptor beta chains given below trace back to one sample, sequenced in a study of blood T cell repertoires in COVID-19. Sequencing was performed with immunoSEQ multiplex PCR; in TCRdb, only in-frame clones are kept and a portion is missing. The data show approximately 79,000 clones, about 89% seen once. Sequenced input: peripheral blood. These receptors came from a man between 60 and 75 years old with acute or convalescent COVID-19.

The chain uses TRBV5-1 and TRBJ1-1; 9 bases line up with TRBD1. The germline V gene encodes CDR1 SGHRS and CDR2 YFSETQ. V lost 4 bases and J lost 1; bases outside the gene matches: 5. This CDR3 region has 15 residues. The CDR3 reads CASSAGQGGNTEAFF. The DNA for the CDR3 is TGCGCCAGCAGCGCGGGACAGGGAGGGAACACTGAAGCTTTCTTT.

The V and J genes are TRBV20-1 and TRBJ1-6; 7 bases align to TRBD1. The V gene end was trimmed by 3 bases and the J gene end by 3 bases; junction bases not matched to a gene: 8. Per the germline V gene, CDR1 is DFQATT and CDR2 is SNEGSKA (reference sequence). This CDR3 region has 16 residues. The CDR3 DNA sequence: TGCAGTGCTAGTCTGGGGGGACAGCGCTATAATTCACCCCTCCACTTT. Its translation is CSASLGGQRYNSPLHF.

The chain's CDR3 is CASSQVGQGKNYEQYF. The CDR3 nucleotides read TGTGCCAGCAGCCAAGTTGGCCAGGGCAAAAACTACGAGCAGTACTTC. The chain carries TRBV14 and TRBJ2-7; weak D call: TRBD1 (5 bases). V dropped 1 base and J dropped 3 bases, with 16 bases sitting between them. CDR3 length: 16 amino acids. Germline CDR1 is SGHDN and CDR2 is FVKESK.

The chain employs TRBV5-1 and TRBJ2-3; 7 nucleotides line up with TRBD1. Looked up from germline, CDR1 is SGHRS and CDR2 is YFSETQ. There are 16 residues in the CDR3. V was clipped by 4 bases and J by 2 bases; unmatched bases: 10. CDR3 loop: CASSLYRDSFTDTQYF. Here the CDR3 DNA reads TGCGCCAGCAGCCTTTACCGGGACAGCTTCACAGATACGCAGTATTTT.

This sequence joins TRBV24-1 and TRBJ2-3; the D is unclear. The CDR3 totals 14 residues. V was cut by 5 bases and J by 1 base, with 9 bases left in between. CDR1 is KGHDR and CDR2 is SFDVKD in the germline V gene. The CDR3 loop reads CATSGVRGTDTQYF. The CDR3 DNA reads TGTGCCACCAGTGGAGTTCGGGGCACAGATACGCAGTATTTT.

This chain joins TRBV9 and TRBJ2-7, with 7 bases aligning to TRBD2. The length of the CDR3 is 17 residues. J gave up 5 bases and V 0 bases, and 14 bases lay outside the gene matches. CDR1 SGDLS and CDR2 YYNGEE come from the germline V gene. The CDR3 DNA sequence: TGTGCCAGCAGCGTAGATCCCTCGCTGGGAGGGATGAACGAGCAGTACTTC. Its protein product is CASSVDPSLGGMNEQYF.

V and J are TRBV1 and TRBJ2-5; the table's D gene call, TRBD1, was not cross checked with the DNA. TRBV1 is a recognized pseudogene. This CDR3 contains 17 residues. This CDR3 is CTSSPPIPGQGAETQYF. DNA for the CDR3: TGCACCAGCAGCCCGCCGATACCGGGACAGGGGGCGGAGACCCAGTACTTC.

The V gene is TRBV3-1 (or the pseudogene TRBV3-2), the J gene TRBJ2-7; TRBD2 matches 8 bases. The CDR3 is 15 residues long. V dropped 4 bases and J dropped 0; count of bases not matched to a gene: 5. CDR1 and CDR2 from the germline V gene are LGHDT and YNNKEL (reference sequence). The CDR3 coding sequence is TGTGCCAGCAGCCGAGGACTAGCCAGCTCCTACGAGCAGTACTTC. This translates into CASSRGLASSYEQYF.

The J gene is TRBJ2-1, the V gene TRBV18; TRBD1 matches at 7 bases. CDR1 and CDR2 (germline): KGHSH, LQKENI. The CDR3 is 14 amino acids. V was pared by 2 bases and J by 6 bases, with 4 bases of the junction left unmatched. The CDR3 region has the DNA TGTGCCAGCTCACCATCCGGGGACAGCAATGAGCAGTTCTTC. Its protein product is CASSPSGDSNEQFF. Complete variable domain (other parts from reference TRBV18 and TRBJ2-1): NAGVMQNPRHLVRRRGQEARLRCSPMKGHSHVYWYRQLPEEGLKFMVYLQKENIIDESGMPKERFSAEFPKEGPSILRIQQVVRGDSAAYFCASSPSGDSNEQFFGPGTRLTVL.

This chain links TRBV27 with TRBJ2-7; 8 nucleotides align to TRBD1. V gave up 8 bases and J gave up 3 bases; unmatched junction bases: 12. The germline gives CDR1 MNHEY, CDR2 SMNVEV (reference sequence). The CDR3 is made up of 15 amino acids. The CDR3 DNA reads TGTGCCAGCGGAATGTTAGGACAGGGACTCTACGAGCAGTACTTC. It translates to CASGMLGQGLYEQYF.

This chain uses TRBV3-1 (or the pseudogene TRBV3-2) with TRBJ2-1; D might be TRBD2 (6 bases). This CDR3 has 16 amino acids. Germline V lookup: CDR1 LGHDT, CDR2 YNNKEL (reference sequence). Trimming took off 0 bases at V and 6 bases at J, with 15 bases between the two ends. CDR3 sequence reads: CASSQDYGSSGNEQFF. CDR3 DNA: TGTGCCAGCAGCCAAGATTACGGGAGTTCTGGCAATGAGCAGTTCTTC.

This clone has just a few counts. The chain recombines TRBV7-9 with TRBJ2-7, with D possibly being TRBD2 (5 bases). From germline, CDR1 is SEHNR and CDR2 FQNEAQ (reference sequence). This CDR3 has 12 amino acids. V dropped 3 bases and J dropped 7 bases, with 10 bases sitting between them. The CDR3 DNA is TGTGCCAGCAGCTTTGTTGGAGGTGAGCAGTACTTC. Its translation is CASSFVGGEQYF.

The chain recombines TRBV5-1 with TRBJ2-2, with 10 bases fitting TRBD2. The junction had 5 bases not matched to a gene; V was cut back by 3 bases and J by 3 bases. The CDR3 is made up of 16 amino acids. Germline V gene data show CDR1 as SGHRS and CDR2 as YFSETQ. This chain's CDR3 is CASSSQRGGHTGELFF. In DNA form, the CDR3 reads TGCGCCAGCAGCTCCCAGCGGGGGGGCCACACCGGGGAGCTGTTTTTT.

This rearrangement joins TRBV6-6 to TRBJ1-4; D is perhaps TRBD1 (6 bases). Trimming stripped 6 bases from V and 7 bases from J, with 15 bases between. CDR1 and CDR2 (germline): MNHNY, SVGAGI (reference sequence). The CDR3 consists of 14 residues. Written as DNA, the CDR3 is TGTGCCAGCAGGATAACCGGGACAACTGAAAAACTGTTTTTT. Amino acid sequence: CASRITGTTEKLFF.

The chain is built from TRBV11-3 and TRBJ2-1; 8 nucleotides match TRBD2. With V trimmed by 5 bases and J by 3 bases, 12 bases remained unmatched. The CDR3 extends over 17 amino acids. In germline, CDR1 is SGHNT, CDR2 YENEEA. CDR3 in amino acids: CASSSHPGLGSYNEQFF. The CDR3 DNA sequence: TGTGCCAGCAGCAGCCACCCGGGACTAGGAAGCTACAATGAGCAGTTCTTC.

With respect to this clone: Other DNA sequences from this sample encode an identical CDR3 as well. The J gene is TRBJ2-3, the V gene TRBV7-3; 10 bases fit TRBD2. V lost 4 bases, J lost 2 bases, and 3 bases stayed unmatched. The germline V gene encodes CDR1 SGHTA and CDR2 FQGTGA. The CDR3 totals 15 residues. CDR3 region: CASSSSGGPTDTQYF. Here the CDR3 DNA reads TGTGCCAGCAGCTCTAGCGGGGGCCCCACAGATACGCAGTATTTT. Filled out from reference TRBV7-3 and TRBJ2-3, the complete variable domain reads GAGVSQTPSNKVTEKGKYVELRCDPISGHTALYWYRQSLGQGPEFLIYFQGTGAADDSGLPNDRFFAVRPEGSVSTLKIQRTERGDSAVYLCASSSSGGPTDTQYFGPGTRLTVL.

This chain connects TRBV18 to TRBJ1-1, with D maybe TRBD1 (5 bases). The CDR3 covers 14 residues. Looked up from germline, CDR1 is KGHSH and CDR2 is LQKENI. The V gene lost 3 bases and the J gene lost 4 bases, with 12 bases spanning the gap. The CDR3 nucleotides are TGTGCCAGCTCACCTTTGGGGCCAGGCACTGAAGCTTTCTTT. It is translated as CASSPLGPGTEAFF.

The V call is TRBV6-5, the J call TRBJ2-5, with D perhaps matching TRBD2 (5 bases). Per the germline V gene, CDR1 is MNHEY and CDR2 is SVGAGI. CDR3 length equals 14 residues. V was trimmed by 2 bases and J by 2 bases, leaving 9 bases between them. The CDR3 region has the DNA TGTGCCAGCAGTTACGTCGGGGAACAAGAGACCCAGTACTTC. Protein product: CASSYVGEQETQYF.

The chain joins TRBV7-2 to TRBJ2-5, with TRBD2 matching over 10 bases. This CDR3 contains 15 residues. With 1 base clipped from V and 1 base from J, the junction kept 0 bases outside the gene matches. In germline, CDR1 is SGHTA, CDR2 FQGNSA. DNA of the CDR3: TGTGCCAGCAGCTTAGGACTAGCGGGCCAAGAGACCCAGTACTTC. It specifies CASSLGLAGQETQYF.

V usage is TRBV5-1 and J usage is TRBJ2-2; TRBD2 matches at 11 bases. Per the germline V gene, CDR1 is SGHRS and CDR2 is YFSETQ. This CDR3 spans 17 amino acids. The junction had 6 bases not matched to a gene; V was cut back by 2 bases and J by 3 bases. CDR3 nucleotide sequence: TGCGCCAGCAGCTTCCCTCTAGCGGGGGGAGACACCGGGGAGCTGTTTTTT. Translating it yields CASSFPLAGGDTGELFF.

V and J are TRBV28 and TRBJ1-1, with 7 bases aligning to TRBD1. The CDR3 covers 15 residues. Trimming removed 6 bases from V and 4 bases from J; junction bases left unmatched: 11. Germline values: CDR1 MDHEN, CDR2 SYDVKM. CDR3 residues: CASRPTTGLGTEAFF. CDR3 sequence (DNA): TGTGCCAGCAGACCAACGACAGGGTTAGGCACTGAAGCTTTCTTT.